The 23 T cell receptor beta chains below all came from one sample that was sequenced in a study of regulatory T cells in long-lasting Graves disease. Time point here: newly diagnosed GD, antithyroid drugs for less than 3 months. Researchers made the TCR library from RNA that was extracted from PBMCs. Sequencing libraries for TCR beta were prepared with iRepertoire HTBI primers and Arm-PCR of CDR3 regions. TCRdb reprocessed the multiplex PCR reads with MiXCR, giving one entry per CDR3 protein. The sample records approximately 490,000 distinct CDR3 sequences, under 20% being singletons. These records were also assigned to another study, of T cells in Graves' hyperthyroidism and ophthalmopathy.

Sequenced here: peripheral blood mononuclear cells (PBMCs), sampled at new diagnosis, from a patient treated with antithyroid drugs. The source is a man aged 35-49 years with Graves disease.

The rearrangement links TRBV4-1 to TRBJ1-1; 7 nucleotides align to TRBD1. The CDR3 length is 16 residues. Trimming took 0 bases from V and 3 from J; bases not matched to a gene: 7. CDR1 is MGHRA and CDR2 is YSYEKL in the germline V gene. CDR3: CASSQEAGGVYTEAFF. The CDR3 DNA reads TGCGCCAGCAGCCAAGAGGCAGGGGGAGTTTACACTGAAGCTTTCTTT.

In this sample, this clonotype turned up many times. The chain joins TRBV29-1 to TRBJ2-2, with D possibly being TRBD1 (6 bases). CDR3 length: 12 residues. Germline assignment: CDR1 SQVTM and CDR2 ANQGSEA. Trimming took 5 bases from V and 6 from J, leaving 10 bases between them. CDR3 sequence (DNA): TGCAGCGTTCACAGGGATGCCGGGGAGCTGTTTTTT. The encoded protein is CSVHRDAGELFF.

This clonotype was seen ten or more times. The rearrangement joins TRBV24-1 to TRBJ2-1; TRBD2 matches at 13 bases. Per the germline V gene, CDR1 is KGHDR and CDR2 is SFDVKD. The CDR3 length is 17 residues. Germline trimming cut 1 base from V and 9 bases from J; bases unmatched to any gene: 8. CDR3 region: CATSDFQRTSGSSEQFF. DNA of the CDR3: TGTGCCACCAGTGATTTCCAGAGGACTAGCGGGAGTAGTGAGCAGTTCTTC.

This clonotype was counted at least ten times. DNA for the CDR3: TGCGCCAGCAGCCCGTCGTTAGGAGCTAGCTACGAGCAGTACTTC. Amino acids: CASSPSLGASYEQYF. The V call is TRBV5-1, the J call TRBJ2-7, with D hard to call. Germline CDR1 reads SGHRS; CDR2 reads YFSETQ. V lost 4 bases and J 3 bases, leaving 17 bases between the germline ends. The CDR3 loop spans 15 amino acids.

This clonotype was counted a few times. This chain joins TRBV5-6 and TRBJ2-7; TRBD1 matches at 9 bases. V shed 4 bases and J 5 bases; nucleotides not matched to a gene: 7. Germline loops: CDR1 SGHDT, CDR2 YYEEEE. The length of the CDR3 is 14 residues. Here the CDR3 DNA reads TGTGCCAGCAGCAAGGGACAGGGTGACCACGAGCAGTACTTC. As protein: CASSKGQGDHEQYF.

This clonotype occurred a few times. The CDR3 does not close with the conserved phenylalanine or tryptophan, likely indicating a read error. The chain couples TRBV3-1 to TRBJ2-1; D remains unclear. The CDR3 is 15 amino acids. The V end lost 4 bases, the J end lost 0 bases, and 10 bases lay between the germline ends. Germline V gene lookup returns CDR1 LGHDT and CDR2 YNNKEL (reference sequence). CDR3 in DNA: TGTGCCAGCAGCCCGCTGGTAAGCTCCTACAATGAGCAGTTCTCC. It encodes CASSPLVSSYNEQFS.

This clonotype was detected a few times. This chain joins TRBV11-2 and TRBJ2-6, with TRBD1 matching 9 bases. The CDR3 loop spans 19 amino acids. V shed 7 bases and J 0 bases; nucleotides not matched to a gene: 13. Germline assignment: CDR1 SGHAT and CDR2 FQNNGV. The CDR3 nucleotides are TGTGCCAGCACACGACGCAGGGGACAGGGTAGCTCTGGGGCCAACGTCCTGACTTTC. Protein: CASTRRRGQGSSGANVLTF.

This rearrangement joins TRBV5-1 to TRBJ2-7; a weak D match, TRBD2 (5 bases). Deletions cut 1 base from V and 5 bases from J, with 7 bases between. This CDR3 has 12 amino acids. The germline gives CDR1 SGHRS, CDR2 YFSETQ. The CDR3 DNA reads as TGCGCCAGCAGCTTGAACGGGAACGAGCAGTACTTC. Translated, it gives CASSLNGNEQYF. The complete variable domain, with remaining parts taken from reference TRBV5-1 and TRBJ2-7, reads KAGVTQTPRYLIKTRGQQVTLSCSPISGHRSVSWYQQTPGQGLQFLFEYFSETQRNKGNFPGRFSGRQFSNSRSEMNVSTLELGDSALYLCASSLNGNEQYFGPGTRLTVT.

This clonotype was counted many times. V is TRBV7-8 and J is TRBJ2-2; D unresolved. Trimming pared 1 base from V and 5 bases from J, leaving 8 bases between. The CDR3 totals 14 residues. Germline V gene lookup returns CDR1 SGHVS and CDR2 FQNEAQ. The CDR3 region has the DNA TGTGCCAGCAGCTTAGGATCAGAAACCGGGGAGCTGTTTTTT. This translates into CASSLGSETGELFF. Based on the CDR3 plus reference TRBV7-8 and TRBJ2-2, the full variable domain is GAGVSQSPRYKVAKRGQDVALRCDPISGHVSLFWYQQALGQGPEFLTYFQNEAQLDKSGLPSDRFFAERPEGSVSTLKIQRTQQEDSAVYLCASSLGSETGELFFGEGSRLTVL.

This clonotype was seen once. The chain recombines TRBV4-2 with TRBJ1-4, with TRBD1 as a possible D gene (5 bases). The CDR3 has 13 residues. Germline assignment: CDR1 LGHNA and CDR2 YNFKEQ. V lost 7 bases, J lost 7 bases, and 13 bases lay in between. In DNA, the CDR3 is TGTGCCAGCAAACTGGGGGGGACTGAAAAACTGTTTTTT. The encoded protein is CASKLGGTEKLFF.

This clonotype was counted ten times or more. J is TRBJ2-5 and V is TRBV6-1, with D uncertain. Deletions cut 6 bases from V and 1 base from J, with 12 bases between. Germline lookup yields CDR1 MNHNS and CDR2 SASEGT. The CDR3 runs to 14 residues. For the CDR3, the DNA is TGTGCCAGCAGCGAATACACCCCCCAAGAGACCCAGTACTTC. Amino acid sequence: CASSEYTPQETQYF.

This clonotype was seen a few times. The chain combines TRBV4-1 with TRBJ2-1; D possibly corresponds to TRBD2 (5 bases). CDR1 and CDR2 (germline): MGHRA, YSYEKL. Trimming stripped 2 bases from V and 0 bases from J, with 11 bases between. The CDR3 loop spans 16 amino acids. The CDR3 bases are TGCGCCAGCAGCCAACCAAGCGGAAGCTCCTACAATGAGCAGTTCTTC. It specifies CASSQPSGSSYNEQFF.

This clonotype showed up many times. The chain joins TRBV12-3 or TRBV12-4 to TRBJ2-7, with TRBD2 matching over 12 bases. V trimming: 7 bases; J trimming: 4 bases; junction bases outside the gene matches: 5. CDR3 length: 14 residues. DNA for the CDR3: TGTGCCAGCAAGAGGACTAGCGGGATTTACGAGCAGTACTTC. It yields the protein CASKRTSGIYEQYF.

This clonotype was seen repeatedly, ten times or more. V gene TRBV20-1 combines with J gene TRBJ2-1; D is perhaps TRBD2 (5 bases). Germline V lookup: CDR1 DFQATT, CDR2 SNEGSKA (reference sequence). Trimming shortened V by 4 bases and J by 4 bases, and 8 bases separated the two germline ends. This CDR3 is 12 amino acids long. In nucleotides, the CDR3 is TGCAGTGCTACCCAGCGGTACAATGAGCAGTTCTTC. Translated, it gives CSATQRYNEQFF.

This clonotype was observed at least ten times. J is TRBJ2-7 and V is TRBV11-2; 8 bases match TRBD2. Trimming took 4 bases from V and 0 from J; bases not matched to a gene: 8. CDR1 and CDR2 (germline): SGHAT, FQNNGV. This CDR3 contains 16 residues. As DNA, the CDR3 is TGTGCCAGCAGCTCAAGCGGGAGCTGGGTCTCCTACGAGCAGTACTTC. Amino acids: CASSSSGSWVSYEQYF. The full variable domain, completed using reference TRBV11-2 and TRBJ2-7, is EAGVAQSPRYKIIEKRQSVAFWCNPISGHATLYWYQQILGQGPKLLIQFQNNGVVDDSQLPKDRFSAERLKGVDSTLKIQPAKLEDSAVYLCASSSSGSWVSYEQYFGPGTRLTVT.

This clonotype has only one observation. An end of the junction does not agree with germline; a read error may underlie this. The genes are TRBV14 and TRBJ2-1; maybe TRBD2 (7 bases). The CDR3 has 14 amino acids. Germline CDR1 is SGHDN and CDR2 is FVKESK. The CDR3 spells CASSQESRDGGQSF. The CDR3 DNA is TGTGCCAGCAGCCAAGAATCCCGGGACGGGGGGCAGTCCTTC.

This clonotype was recorded at least ten times. The chain carries TRBV20-1 and TRBJ2-7; TRBD2 is a possible D gene (5 bases). Trimming left V 3 bases short and J 2 bases short, with 8 bases between. CDR3 length equals 12 residues. Germline CDR1 is DFQATT and CDR2 is SNEGSKA (reference sequence). The CDR3 nucleotides read TGCAGTGCTAGGGAGGAGACCTACGAGCAGTACTTC. Translated, it gives CSAREETYEQYF.

This clonotype was counted at least ten times. The CDR3 sequence is CSAGDPYEQYF. The CDR3 nucleotides read TGCAGTGCTGGGGACCCCTACGAGCAGTACTTC. The genes are TRBV20-1 and TRBJ2-7, with D perhaps matching TRBD1 or TRBD2 (5 bases each). The CDR3 totals 11 residues. Trimming took off 5 bases at V and 2 bases at J, with 7 bases between the two ends. CDR1 DFQATT and CDR2 SNEGSKA come from the germline V gene (reference sequence).

The chain joins TRBV24-1 to TRBJ2-2, with a possible D match to TRBD1 (5 bases). The CDR3 covers 14 residues. V was clipped by 4 bases and J by 3 bases, with 8 bases between them. From germline, CDR1 is KGHDR and CDR2 SFDVKD. CDR3 in amino acids: CATSDRVHTGELFF. The CDR3, as DNA: TGTGCCACCAGTGACAGGGTGCACACCGGGGAGCTGTTTTTT.

This clonotype was observed many times. The gene calls are TRBV12-3 or TRBV12-4 and TRBJ2-3; tentative D call: TRBD1 (7 bases). The CDR3 loop spans 21 amino acids. The V gene lost 2 bases and the J gene lost 3 bases, with 30 bases spanning the gap. The CDR3 nucleotides read TGTGCCAGCAGTTTAACCCTAGGGGGCAGGAGGGGTGTGCGAAGGACAGATACGCAGTATTTT. This gives the protein CASSLTLGGRRGVRRTDTQYF.

This clonotype came up many times. This chain uses TRBV7-9 with TRBJ1-2, with 8 bases matching TRBD1. This CDR3 comprises 14 residues. CDR1 and CDR2 (germline): SEHNR, FQNEAQ (reference sequence). Unmatched junction bases numbered 4, after V lost 5 bases and J lost 2 bases. The CDR3, as DNA: TGTGCCAGCAGCCTAGGGACAGGCAACTATGGCTACACCTTC. This gives the protein CASSLGTGNYGYTF.

Ten or more counts support this clonotype. The V and J genes are TRBV7-2 and TRBJ2-1; 9 bases are a match to TRBD1. The CDR3 covers 13 residues. J lost 9 bases, V lost 5 bases, and 5 bases had no gene match. Germline values: CDR1 SGHTA, CDR2 FQGNSA. CDR3 protein: CASSVQQGAEQFF. DNA for the CDR3: TGTGCCAGCAGCGTTCAACAGGGGGCTGAGCAGTTCTTC.

The chain employs TRBV7-9 and TRBJ2-6; perhaps TRBD2 as D (7 bases). CDR3 length: 19 residues. Germline CDR1 is SEHNR and CDR2 is FQNEAQ (reference sequence). The germline V and J ends were trimmed by 3 bases and 0 bases, with 18 bases remaining between them. CDR3 nucleotides: TGTGCCAGCAGCTTCGGGGGGCGGGTCCCCCACTCTGGGGCCAACGTCCTGACTTTC. Translation: CASSFGGRVPHSGANVLTF. Together with reference TRBV7-9 and TRBJ2-6, the CDR3 gives the full variable domain: DTGVSQNPRHKITKRGQNVTFRCDPISEHNRLYWYRQTLGQGPEFLTYFQNEAQLEKSRLLSDRFSAERPKGSFSTLEIQRTEQGDSAMYLCASSFGGRVPHSGANVLTFGAGSRLTVL.